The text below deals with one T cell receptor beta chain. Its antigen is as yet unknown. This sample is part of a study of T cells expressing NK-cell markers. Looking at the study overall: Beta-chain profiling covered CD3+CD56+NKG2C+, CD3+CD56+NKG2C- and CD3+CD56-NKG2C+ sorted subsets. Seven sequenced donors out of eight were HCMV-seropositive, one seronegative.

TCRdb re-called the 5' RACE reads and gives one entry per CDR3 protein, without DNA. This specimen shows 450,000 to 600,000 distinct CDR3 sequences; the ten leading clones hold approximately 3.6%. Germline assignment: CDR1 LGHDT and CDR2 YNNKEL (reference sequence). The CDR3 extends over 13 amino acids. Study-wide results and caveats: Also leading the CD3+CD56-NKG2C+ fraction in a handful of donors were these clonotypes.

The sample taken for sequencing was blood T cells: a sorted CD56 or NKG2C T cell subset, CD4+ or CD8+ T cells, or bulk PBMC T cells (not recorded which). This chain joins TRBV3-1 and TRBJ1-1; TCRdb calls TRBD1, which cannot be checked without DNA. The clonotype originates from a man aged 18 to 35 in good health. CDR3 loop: CASSQEDRAHAFF.